This T cell receptor (beta chain) appears in the sequencing data of a study of early T cells in non-severe SARS-CoV-2 infection (TCRdb year 2021). Some background on the complete study: Bulk RNA from unsorted whole blood was used for TCR sequencing, so alpha and beta chains could not be paired.

The study was a case-control design nested within a healthcare worker cohort in London, UK, with weekly nasopharyngeal swab PCR tests and blood sampling. Healthcare workers were recruited between 23 and 31 March 2020, during the week of the UK lockdown, and were followed weekly for up to roughly 16 weeks. This clonotype was counted many times. It has no known antigen specificity. Per-base qualities were not stored, and no clone one base away is much larger. The library was generated by 5' RACE. For sequencing, a NextSeq 500 was employed. Unique molecular identifiers were attached to individual cDNA molecules in the TCR library protocol so that sequencing error and PCR bias could be corrected. Both TCR alpha and beta chains were sequenced, and tight co-correlation was observed between alpha and beta sequence abundances in each sample. The paper's data handling went like this. Decombinator V4 was used to annotate the V gene, J gene and CDR3 of the TCR sequences. Expanded TCRs were defined as changing significantly between any two time points under a Poisson model with p below 0.0001. TCR abundances were normalised to the total number of TCRs sequenced in each sample and reported as counts per million. MAIT TCRs were defined by TRAV1-2 paired with TRAJ12, TRAJ20 or TRAJ33, and iNKT TCRs by TRAV10 paired with TRAJ18. A search of VDJdb, accessed on 1 November 2021, was run for TCRs annotated to CMV, EBV and SARS-CoV-2, with TCRs annotated for multiple antigens excluded. The public reads were run again by TCRdb, first through fastp at Q25 and then through MiXCR, and only productive beta chains were kept. Rows are combined by CDR3 protein, so each entry shows the most common genes and DNA. TCRdb's processing, not the authors', yielded these V and J calls. The sample table holds tens of thousands of distinct CDR3 sequences, of which around 5.8% were seen once. Approximately 5% of the sample belongs to the ten largest clones.

The CDR3 goes from the cysteine to the phenylalanine over 16 residues. The read is trimmed to its CDR3 DNA, 48 bases read in frame from base 1. The junction shows trimming of 4 bases on V and 1 base on J, and the gene matches do not reach 2 bases of it. CDR1 and CDR2, per the germline V gene, are KGHDR and SFDVKD. Overall study outcomes, separate from this receptor: VDJdb matching was skewed toward anti-spike CD8 responses and likely underestimated virus-specific expansions by missing private and CD4 specificities.

The rearrangement combines TRBV24-1 with TRBJ2-6, and TRBD1 aligns with 8 junction nucleotides. The clonotype was recovered from an adult who was a healthcare worker with PCR-confirmed SARS-CoV-2 infection or an uninfected control (not recorded which). What was sequenced was whole blood. CDR3 protein: CATSERQGSGANVLTF. The DNA sequence follows: TGTGCCACCAGTGAAAGACAGGGGTCTGGGGCCAACGTCCTGACTTTC.